This T cell receptor (beta chain) was sequenced in a study of response to subunit inactivated influenza vaccine. General observations from the study: It was suggested by the authors that few new T cells are recruited by each seasonal influenza vaccination.

This clonotype was counted at least ten times. Its antigen is not identified. Germline V gives CDR1 SGHRS, CDR2 YFSETQ. With V trimmed by 1 base and J by 7 bases, 6 bases remained unmatched. The CDR3 contains 14 residues. TCRdb re-analysed the RT-PCR reads in MiXCR, keeping a single row per CDR3 protein. The sample contains around 480,000 distinct CDR3 sequences, roughly 9.7% of which appear only once. The sequencing used PBMCs from blood, collected roughly 48 days after vaccination. The chain couples TRBV5-1 to TRBJ2-7; 9 bases fit TRBD2. This clonotype was sampled from a man in his fifties who received an inactivated influenza vaccine. The DNA for the CDR3 is TGCGCCAGCAGCTTGAGTGCGGGGGGGCTTGAGCAGTACTTC. Protein: CASSLSAGGLEQYF.